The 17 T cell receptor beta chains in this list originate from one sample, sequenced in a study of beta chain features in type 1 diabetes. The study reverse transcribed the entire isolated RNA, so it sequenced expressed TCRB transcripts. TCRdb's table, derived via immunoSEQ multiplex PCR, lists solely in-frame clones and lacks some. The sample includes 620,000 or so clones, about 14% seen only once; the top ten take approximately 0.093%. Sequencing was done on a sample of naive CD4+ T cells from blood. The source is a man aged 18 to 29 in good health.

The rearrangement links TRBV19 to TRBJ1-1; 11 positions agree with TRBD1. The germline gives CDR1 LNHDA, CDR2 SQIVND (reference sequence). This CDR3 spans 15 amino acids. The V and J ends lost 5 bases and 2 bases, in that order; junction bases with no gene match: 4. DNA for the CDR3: TGTGCCAGTAGTCCCTGGACAGGGGGCAACACTGAAGCTTTCTTT. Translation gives CASSPWTGGNTEAFF.

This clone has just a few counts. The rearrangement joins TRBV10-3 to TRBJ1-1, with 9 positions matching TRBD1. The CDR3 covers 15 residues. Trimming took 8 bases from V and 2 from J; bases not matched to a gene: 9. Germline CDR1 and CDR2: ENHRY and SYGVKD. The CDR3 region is CAIGPTGGENTEAFF. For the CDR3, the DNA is TGTGCCATCGGTCCGACAGGGGGAGAAAACACTGAAGCTTTCTTT.

The CDR3 here is CASSMNIRSGEQYF. DNA of the CDR3: TGTGCCAGTAGTATGAACATAAGATCTGGAGAGCAGTACTTC. The gene calls are TRBV19 and TRBJ2-7, with D unclear. Germline-derived CDR1 and CDR2 are LNHDA and SQIVND (reference sequence). With 3 bases removed from V and 7 bases from J, the gap between germline ends came to 16 bases. The CDR3 sequence is 14 residues long.

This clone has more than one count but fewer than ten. The CDR3 here is CASSLNIAQPQHF. The CDR3 DNA reads TGTGCCAGCAGCTTAAACATCGCCCAGCCCCAGCATTTT. The chain combines TRBV7-9 with TRBJ1-5; the D is unclear. Trimming pared 2 bases from V and 7 bases from J, leaving 9 bases between. The CDR3 is 13 residues long. Germline CDR1 and CDR2: SEHNR and FQNEAQ (reference sequence).

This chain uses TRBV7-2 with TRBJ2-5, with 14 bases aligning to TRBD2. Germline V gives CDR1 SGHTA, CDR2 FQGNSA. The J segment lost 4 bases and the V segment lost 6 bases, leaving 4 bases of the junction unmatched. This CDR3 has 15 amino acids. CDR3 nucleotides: TGTGCCAGCAGGGGGACTAGCGGGAGCGGAGAGACCCAGTACTTC. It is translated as CASRGTSGSGETQYF.

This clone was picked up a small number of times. The CDR3 DNA reads as TGCGCCAGCAGCCAATCTCCCCGACAGGGAACTGAGCAGTTCTTC. Its protein is CASSQSPRQGTEQFF. J is TRBJ2-1 and V is TRBV4-3; 7 bases fit TRBD1. The CDR3 is 15 residues long. Trimming removed 2 bases from V and 9 bases from J; junction bases left unmatched: 10. Germline V gives CDR1 LGHNA, CDR2 YSLEER.

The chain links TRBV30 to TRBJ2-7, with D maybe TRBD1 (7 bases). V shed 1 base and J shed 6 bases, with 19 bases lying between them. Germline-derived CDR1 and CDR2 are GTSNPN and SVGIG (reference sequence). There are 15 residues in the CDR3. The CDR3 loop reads CAWSANRGRGAEQYF. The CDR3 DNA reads TGTGCCTGGAGTGCCAACAGGGGCAGGGGGGCCGAGCAGTACTTC.

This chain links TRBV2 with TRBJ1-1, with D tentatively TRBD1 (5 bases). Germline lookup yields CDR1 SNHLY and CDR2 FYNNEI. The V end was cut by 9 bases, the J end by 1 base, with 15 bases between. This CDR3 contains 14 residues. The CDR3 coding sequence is TGTGCCAGTACATTGGGGCATACGAACACTGAAGCTTTCTTT. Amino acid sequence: CASTLGHTNTEAFF.

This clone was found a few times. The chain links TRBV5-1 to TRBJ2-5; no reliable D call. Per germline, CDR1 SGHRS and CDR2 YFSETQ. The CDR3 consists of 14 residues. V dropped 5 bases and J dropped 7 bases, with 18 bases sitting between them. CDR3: CASSPAARPGTQYF. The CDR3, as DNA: TGCGCCAGCAGTCCCGCGGCCCGGCCTGGGACCCAGTACTTC. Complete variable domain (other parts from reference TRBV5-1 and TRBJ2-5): KAGVTQTPRYLIKTRGQQVTLSCSPISGHRSVSWYQQTPGQGLQFLFEYFSETQRNKGNFPGRFSGRQFSNSRSEMNVSTLELGDSALYLCASSPAARPGTQYFGPGTRLLVL.

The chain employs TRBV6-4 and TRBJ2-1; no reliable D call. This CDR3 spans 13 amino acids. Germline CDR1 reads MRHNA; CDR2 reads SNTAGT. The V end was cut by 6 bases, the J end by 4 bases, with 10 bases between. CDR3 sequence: CASSLHGYNEQFF. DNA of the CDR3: TGTGCCAGCAGCCTACACGGATACAATGAGCAGTTCTTC.

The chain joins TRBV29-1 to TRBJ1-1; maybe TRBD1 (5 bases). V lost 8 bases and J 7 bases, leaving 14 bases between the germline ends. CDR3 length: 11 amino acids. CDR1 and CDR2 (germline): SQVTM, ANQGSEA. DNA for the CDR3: TGCAGCTTCCAGTGGGGACGTGAAGCTTTCTTT. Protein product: CSFQWGREAFF.

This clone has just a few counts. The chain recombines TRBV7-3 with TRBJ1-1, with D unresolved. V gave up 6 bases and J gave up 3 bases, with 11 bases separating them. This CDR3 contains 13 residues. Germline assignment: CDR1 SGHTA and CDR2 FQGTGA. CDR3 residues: CASSKNPDTEAFF. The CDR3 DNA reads TGTGCCAGCAGTAAGAACCCAGACACTGAAGCTTTCTTT.

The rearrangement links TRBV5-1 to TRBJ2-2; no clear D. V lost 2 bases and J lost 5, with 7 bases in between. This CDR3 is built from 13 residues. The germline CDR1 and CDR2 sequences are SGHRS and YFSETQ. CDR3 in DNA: TGCGCCAGCAGCTTCCGGAGAACCGGGGAGCTGTTTTTT. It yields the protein CASSFRRTGELFF.

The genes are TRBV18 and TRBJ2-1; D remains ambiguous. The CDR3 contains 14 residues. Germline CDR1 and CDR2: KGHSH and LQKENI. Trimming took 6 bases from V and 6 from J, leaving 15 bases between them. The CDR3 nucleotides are TGTGCCAGCTCCCCTTCCCCCTCGTTCAATGAGCAGTTCTTC. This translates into CASSPSPSFNEQFF.

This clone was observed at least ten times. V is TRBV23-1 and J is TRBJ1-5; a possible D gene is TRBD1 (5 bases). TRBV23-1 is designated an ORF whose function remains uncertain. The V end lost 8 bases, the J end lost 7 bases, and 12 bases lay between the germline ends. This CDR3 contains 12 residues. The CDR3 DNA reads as TGCGCCAGCCCAGCCCAGGGACAGCCCCAGCATTTT. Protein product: CASPAQGQPQHF.

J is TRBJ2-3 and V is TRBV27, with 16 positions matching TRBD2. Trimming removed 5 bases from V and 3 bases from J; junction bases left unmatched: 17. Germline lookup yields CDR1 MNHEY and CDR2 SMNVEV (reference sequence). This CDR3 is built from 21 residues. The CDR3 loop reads CASSQPGTSGRATLLTDTQYF. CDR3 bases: TGTGCCAGCAGTCAACCCGGGACTAGCGGGAGGGCCACCCTGTTAACAGATACGCAGTATTTT.

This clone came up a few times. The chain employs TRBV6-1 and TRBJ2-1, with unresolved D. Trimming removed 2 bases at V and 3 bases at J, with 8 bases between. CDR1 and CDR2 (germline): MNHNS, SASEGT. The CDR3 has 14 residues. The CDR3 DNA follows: TGTGCCAGCAGTGAACGCTGGAACTACAATGAGCAGTTCTTC. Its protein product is CASSERWNYNEQFF.